This note documents a single T cell receptor beta chain sequence. What it binds is not known. Diagnostic conclusions were grounded in clinical symptoms, serum thyroxine, TRAb, thyroid ultrasound and orbital computed tomography. Investigators amplified TCR beta CDR3 regions from RNA transcripts. The workflow started with a first-round RT-PCR run with HTBI primers and then moved on to a second-round multiplex PCR. TCRdb called the multiplex PCR reads again in MiXCR, with one record for every CDR3 protein. The data show 900,000 to 1,200,000 distinct CDR3 sequences, 35% to 40% seen once. The V end lost 6 bases, the J end lost 5 bases, and 19 bases lay between the germline ends. This CDR3 is built from 15 residues. Germline V gene lookup returns CDR1 SNHLY and CDR2 FYNNEI. The data stem from a study of Graves' ophthalmopathy and Graves' hyperthyroidism. Study-wide points: Among thyroid clonotypes expanded above 0.001 frequency, most also appeared in blood. Predictions made by the model for ophthalmopathy progression reached roughly 64% sensitivity and just under 75% specificity.

The chain employs TRBV2 and TRBJ2-5, with D possibly being TRBD1 (6 bases). Input material: peripheral blood or thyroid tissue (not recorded which). The receptor's source is an adult man with Graves' hyperthyroidism. The CDR3 spells CASSHEGQPRETQYF. Here the CDR3 DNA reads TGTGCCAGCAGCCATGAAGGACAGCCCCGTGAGACCCAGTACTTC.